Below, 18 T cell receptor beta chains from the same sample are listed, as sequenced in a study of T cell clonality in common variable immunodeficiency. No antigen is known for these receptors. Profiling relied on immunoSEQ multiplex PCR, and the TCRdb table lists in-frame clones only, not all of them. The sample contains about 20,000 clones, none of them singletons. Study observations and caveats: Fewer deletions and N-nucleotide insertions were reportedly seen in common variable immunodeficiency TCR beta sequences.

The sample was peripheral blood mononuclear cells. Source of these receptors: a human donor with common variable immunodeficiency.

This clone qualifies as medium-sized. Read coverage stops 3 residues before the CDR3 terminus; the germline J gene supplies the remainder. This sequence joins TRBV5-6 and TRBJ1-2, with D unclear. CDR3 size: 11 residues. Germline loops: CDR1 SGHDT, CDR2 YYEEEE. The covered CDR3 bases are TGTGCCAGCAGCATGAAGGGCGGC. Its translation is CASSMKGG. The entire CDR3 reads CASSMKGGYTF.

The sequenced part of the CDR3 DNA is TGTGCCAGTAGTATCGGACTAGCCTTCCCTGAG. Translation gives CASSIGLAFPE. The complete CDR3 sequence is CASSIGLAFPEQFF. The chain uses TRBV19 and TRBJ2-1; 8 bases map to TRBD2. The missing CDR3 end, 3 residues past where the read stops, is filled in from the germline J gene. CDR3 length: 14 residues. The V segment lost 3 bases and the J segment 9 bases; nucleotides outside the gene matches: 7. Per the germline V gene, CDR1 is LNHDA and CDR2 is SQIVND (reference sequence).

In this sample, this clone turned up a few times. The CDR3 is cut off 3 residues early in the read; its end comes from the germline J gene. This rearrangement joins TRBV7-3 to TRBJ2-2; no clear D gene. This CDR3 comprises 14 residues. Per germline, CDR1 SGHTA and CDR2 FQGTGA. The ends were cut back, 3 bases at V and 3 bases at J, with 8 bases in the middle. CDR3 loop: CASSFRGDTGELFF. CDR3 DNA, as far as it was read: TGTGCCAGCAGCTTCCGCGGAGACACCGGGGAG.

This clone was detected only a few times. The read halts 3 residues ahead of the CDR3 end, with the missing end drawn from the germline J gene. The V and J genes are TRBV19 and TRBJ2-3; 7 bases fit TRBD1. The CDR3 sequence is 16 residues long. The germline gives CDR1 LNHDA, CDR2 SQIVND (reference sequence). J gave up 3 bases and V 2 bases, and 8 bases lay outside the gene matches. The sequenced part of the CDR3 DNA is TGTGCCAGTAGTATACCCGAAGCAGGGGGTACAGATACG. As protein: CASSIPEAGGTDT. The entire CDR3 protein is CASSIPEAGGTDTQYF.

To note about this clone: Read data end 3 residues before the CDR3 end; the end is taken from the germline J gene. The V and J genes are TRBV19 and TRBJ2-2; the D gene is possibly TRBD1 (5 bases). CDR1 is LNHDA, CDR2 SQIVND, per germline (reference sequence). Trimming removed 6 bases at V and 0 bases at J, with 8 bases between. This CDR3 contains 14 residues. This CDR3 reads CASRNRSNTGELFF. The DNA read from the CDR3 is TGTGCCAGTAGGAACAGGTCGAACACCGGGGAG.

This clone was recorded a few times. The CDR3 end falls 3 residues outside the read, so it is completed with the germline J gene. The chain has TRBV19 and TRBJ2-3; TRBD2 matches at 8 bases. There are 16 residues in the CDR3. The junction had 10 bases not matched to a gene; V was cut back by 5 bases and J by 3 bases. Germline CDR1 LNHDA, CDR2 SQIVND (reference sequence). This chain's CDR3 is CASSPSGRGPTDTQYF. CDR3 bases read: TGTGCCAGTAGTCCCAGCGGGAGAGGCCCTACAGATACG.

Details on this clone: The missing CDR3 end, 3 residues past where the read stops, is filled in from the germline J gene. The rearrangement uses TRBV19 and TRBJ2-1, with a possible D match to TRBD2 (7 bases). The CDR3 runs 16 residues. Trimming left V 7 bases short and J 0 bases short, with 16 bases between. Germline assignment: CDR1 LNHDA and CDR2 SQIVND (reference sequence). CDR3 DNA (partial): TGTGCCAGTAAGCGGGAAGGGGGGGGCTCCTACAATGAG. Amino acids: CASKREGGGSYNE. The CDR3 in full is CASKREGGGSYNEQFF. The entire variable domain, with the rest obtained from reference TRBV19 and TRBJ2-1, is as follows: DGGITQSPKYLFRKEGQNVTLSCEQNLNHDAMYWYRQDPGQGLRLIYYSQIVNDFQKGDIAEGYSVSREKKESFPLTVTSAQKNPTAFYLCASKREGGGSYNEQFFGPGTRLTVL.

A few counts support this clone. From the germline J gene comes the end of the CDR3, since the read stops 3 residues before it. This rearrangement joins TRBV7-9 to TRBJ2-6, with D unresolved. V lost 7 bases and J lost 0, with 10 bases in between. This CDR3 region has 15 residues. Germline loops: CDR1 SEHNR, CDR2 FQNEAQ (reference sequence). CDR3 region: CASIGGGSGANVLTF. The covered CDR3 bases are TGTGCCAGCATTGGTGGCGGCTCTGGGGCCAACGTC.

This clone was seen a handful of times. The read comes to an end 3 residues before the CDR3 does, leaving the germline J gene to fill in the end. This chain links TRBV5-6 with TRBJ1-2; possible D gene TRBD1, 6 bases. There are 15 residues in the CDR3. Deletions cut 7 bases from V and 4 bases from J, with 20 bases between. Germline CDR1 is SGHDT and CDR2 is YYEEEE. CDR3 bases read: TGTGCCAGCTGGGTGCGGGGGCTAGGCGGCTATGGC. Encoded protein: CASWVRGLGGYG. The complete CDR3 reads CASWVRGLGGYGYTF.

This clone was seen a handful of times. Read coverage stops 3 residues before the CDR3 terminus; the germline J gene supplies the remainder. The rearrangement uses TRBV18 and TRBJ2-3, with D unclear. The CDR3 has 15 residues. Trimming shortened V by 2 bases and J by 0 bases, and 9 bases separated the two germline ends. Germline assignment: CDR1 KGHSH and CDR2 LQKENI. The covered CDR3 bases are TGTGCCAGCTCACCAACTACTGCTAGCACAGATACG. Its protein product is CASSPTTASTDT. In full, the CDR3 reads CASSPTTASTDTQYF. Looking up the rest from reference TRBV18 and TRBJ2-3 gives the full variable domain: NAGVMQNPRHLVRRRGQEARLRCSPMKGHSHVYWYRQLPEEGLKFMVYLQKENIIDESGMPKERFSAEFPKEGPSILRIQQVVRGDSAAYFCASSPTTASTDTQYFGPGTRLTVL.

Only a few counts were recorded for this clone. CDR3 bases read: TGTGCCAGTAGTCCTTTGGGGAGCGGGGGGGCCAATGAG. This encodes CASSPLGSGGANE. Given in full, the CDR3 is CASSPLGSGGANEQFF. The V and J genes are TRBV19 and TRBJ2-1; 10 positions match TRBD2. The observed sequence ends 3 residues before the CDR3 terminus, with the missing tail filled in from the germline J gene. CDR1 LNHDA and CDR2 SQIVND come from the germline V gene (reference sequence). Trimming removed 5 bases from V and 6 bases from J; junction bases left unmatched: 10. This CDR3 is built from 16 residues.

This clone was counted a few times. From the germline J gene comes the end of the CDR3, since the read stops 3 residues before it. The rearrangement links TRBV19 to TRBJ1-5; possibly TRBD1 for D (6 bases). The CDR3 runs 16 residues. With 4 bases removed from V and 2 bases from J, the gap between germline ends came to 15 bases. Germline V gives CDR1 LNHDA, CDR2 SQIVND (reference sequence). The CDR3 protein is CASSTTVRQGNQPQHF. The covered CDR3 bases are TGTGCCAGTAGTACGACCGTAAGACAGGGCAATCAGCCC.

As regards this clone: With the read ending 3 residues before the CDR3 end, the germline J gene is used to fill in that end. This rearrangement joins TRBV7-2 to TRBJ1-4; 8 bases match TRBD1. V lost 10 bases to trimming and J lost 5 bases; unmatched junction nucleotides: 9. Germline CDR1 is SGHTA and CDR2 is FQGNSA. This CDR3 region has 14 residues. The CDR3 is CATKPGQENEKLFF. The DNA read from the CDR3 is TGTGCCACCAAACCGGGACAGGAGAATGAAAAA.

This clone was detected only a few times. Coverage ceases 3 residues before the CDR3 finishes, and the germline J gene fills in the end. The V gene is TRBV19, the J gene TRBJ1-2; D not resolved. This CDR3 spans 15 amino acids. V dropped 6 bases and J dropped 2 bases, with 16 bases sitting between them. The germline V gene encodes CDR1 LNHDA and CDR2 SQIVND (reference sequence). CDR3 bases read: TGTGCCAGTAGAATTCCCACAACGGGGAACTATGGC. This translates into CASRIPTTGNYG. The complete CDR3 protein is CASRIPTTGNYGYTF.

This clone was seen only a few times. The read finishes 3 residues shy of the CDR3 end, and the germline J gene is used to complete it. V and J are TRBV7-9 and TRBJ2-7, with TRBD2 identical over 15 bases. V shed 6 bases and J 6 bases; nucleotides not matched to a gene: 6. CDR1 and CDR2 (germline): SEHNR, FQNEAQ (reference sequence). The CDR3 consists of 15 residues. CDR3 bases read: TGTGCCAGCAGGGAGCCGGGACTAGCGGGAGGCGAG. Translation gives CASREPGLAGGE. The whole CDR3 region reads CASREPGLAGGEQYF. The whole variable domain, remainder taken from reference TRBV7-9 and TRBJ2-7, is DTGVSQNPRHKITKRGQNVTFRCDPISEHNRLYWYRQTLGQGPEFLTYFQNEAQLEKSRLLSDRFSAERPKGSFSTLEIQRTEQGDSAMYLCASREPGLAGGEQYFGPGTRLTVT.

This clone was seen only a few times. The read is 3 residues too short to cover the CDR3 end, so that end is filled in from the germline J gene. V is TRBV5-1 and J is TRBJ2-5, with 10 nucleotides matching TRBD2. The V and J ends lost 4 bases and 1 base, in that order; junction bases with no gene match: 1. CDR1 and CDR2 from the germline V gene are SGHRS and YFSETQ. The CDR3 length is 14 residues. CDR3 bases read: TGCGCCAGCAGCCCTAGCGGGAGCCAAGAGACC. It yields the protein CASSPSGSQET. The full CDR3 sequence reads CASSPSGSQETQYF.

By its share, this clone is large. The CDR3 here is CASSYSAPSAQYF. The sequenced part of the CDR3 DNA is TGTGCCAGCAGTTACTCGGCCCCCTCTGCG. The rearrangement uses TRBV6-2 or TRBV6-3 and TRBJ2-3; D gene uncertain. The observed sequence ends 3 residues before the CDR3 terminus, with the missing tail filled in from the germline J gene. This CDR3 region has 13 residues. CDR1 is MNHEY, CDR2 SVGEGT, per germline.

This clone showed up just a few times. With the read ending 3 residues before the CDR3 end, the germline J gene is used to fill in that end. J is TRBJ2-3 and V is TRBV19; 7 nucleotides align to TRBD1. Germline V CDR1 and CDR2: LNHDA, SQIVND (reference sequence). The CDR3 sequence is 16 residues long. V was pared by 2 bases and J by 1 base, with 6 bases of the junction left unmatched. CDR3 DNA, as far as it was read: TGTGCCAGTAGTATAATCTTAGGGACAGGCACAGATACG. Translated, it gives CASSIILGTGTDT. The CDR3 as a whole reads CASSIILGTGTDTQYF.